These 7 T cell receptor beta chains were all obtained from the same sample, sequenced in a study of blood T cell repertoires in COVID-19. Some clones are missing from TCRdb's copy, which holds only in-frame ones; the method was immunoSEQ multiplex PCR. Among 140,000 to 150,000 clones listed, 84% were seen once. The sequencing input was PBMCs or T cells enriched from blood (not recorded which). These receptor sequences come from a woman aged 45-65 years who had been exposed to COVID-19.

This clone showed up just once. The rearrangement uses TRBV29-1 and TRBJ2-2; D might be TRBD1 (5 bases). Per germline, CDR1 SQVTM and CDR2 ANQGSEA. The CDR3 runs 13 residues. V gave up 3 bases and J gave up 7 bases, with 12 bases separating them. The CDR3 here is CSVEKGHGGELFF. In DNA, the CDR3 is TGCAGCGTTGAGAAGGGGCATGGCGGGGAGCTGTTTTTT.

The chain links TRBV5-1 to TRBJ2-1, with a tentative D call TRBD2 (6 bases). From germline, CDR1 is SGHRS and CDR2 YFSETQ. Trimming cost V 7 bases and J 3 bases, with 14 bases left between them. The CDR3 covers 14 residues. CDR3 nucleotides: TGCGCCAGCGGACTCGAGGGAGGCTACAATGAGCAGTTCTTC. It yields the protein CASGLEGGYNEQFF.

This clone showed up just a few times. This sequence joins TRBV6-5 and TRBJ2-1; the match to TRBD1 covers 10 bases. CDR3 length: 15 amino acids. CDR1 is MNHEY, CDR2 SVGAGI, per germline. Trimming cost V 7 bases and J 3 bases; bases outside gene matches: 6. CDR3 bases: TGTGCCAGCATTACCGGGACAGGGGTCTACAATGAGCAGTTCTTC. Translated, it gives CASITGTGVYNEQFF.

The chain carries TRBV5-4 and TRBJ2-7; TRBD1 matches at 9 bases. J lost 1 base, V lost 4 bases, and 3 bases had no gene match. There are 14 residues in the CDR3. CDR1 is SGHNT and CDR2 is YYREEE in the germline V gene (reference sequence). CDR3 sequence (DNA): TGTGCCAGCAGCGTGACAGGGGGATCCTACGAGCAGTACTTC. This codes for CASSVTGGSYEQYF.

This clone has a handful of counts. V and J are TRBV7-2 and TRBJ2-6; TRBD1 agrees at 11 bases. V gave up 1 base and J gave up 0 bases; unmatched junction bases: 5. CDR1 SGHTA and CDR2 FQGNSA come from the germline V gene. The length of the CDR3 is 19 residues. Here the CDR3 reads CASSLGSGTGGSGANVLTF. The CDR3 coding sequence is TGTGCCAGCAGCTTAGGGTCCGGGACAGGGGGCTCTGGGGCCAACGTCCTGACTTTC.

The V gene is TRBV11-2, the J gene TRBJ1-3; weak D call: TRBD1 (5 bases). Germline lookup yields CDR1 SGHAT and CDR2 FQNNGV. With 5 bases removed from V and 4 bases from J, the gap between germline ends came to 18 bases. The CDR3 is 16 amino acids. In DNA form, the CDR3 reads TGTGCCAGCAGCCCGTGGGGCGGCAAGGGGGGAAACACCATATATTTT. Protein: CASSPWGGKGGNTIYF.

The chain combines TRBV6-2 or TRBV6-3 with TRBJ2-1; D may be TRBD2 (5 bases). The CDR3 is made up of 15 amino acids. Per germline, CDR1 MNHEY and CDR2 SVGEGT. The V end was cut by 2 bases, the J end by 2 bases, with 10 bases between. The CDR3 DNA reads TGTGCCAGCAGTTACAGAGGGAACCCCTACAATGAGCAGTTCTTC. Translated, it gives CASSYRGNPYNEQFF.